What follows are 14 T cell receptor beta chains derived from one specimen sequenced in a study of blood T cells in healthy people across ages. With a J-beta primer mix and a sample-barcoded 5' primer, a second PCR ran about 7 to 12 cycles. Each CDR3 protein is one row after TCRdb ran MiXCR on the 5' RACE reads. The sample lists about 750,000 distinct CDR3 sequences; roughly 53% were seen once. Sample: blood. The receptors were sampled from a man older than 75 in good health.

The CDR3 coding sequence is TGTGCCAGCAGTTACGAAGGCAGGGGGCCATACGTTAATCAGCCCCAGCATTTT. Its protein is CASSYEGRGPYVNQPQHF. J is TRBJ1-5 and V is TRBV6-2 or TRBV6-3; 8 nucleotides align to TRBD1. This CDR3 has 18 residues. Losses at the gene ends were 2 bases for V and 4 bases for J; bases not matched to a gene: 13. The germline CDR1 and CDR2 sequences are MNHEY and SVGEGT.

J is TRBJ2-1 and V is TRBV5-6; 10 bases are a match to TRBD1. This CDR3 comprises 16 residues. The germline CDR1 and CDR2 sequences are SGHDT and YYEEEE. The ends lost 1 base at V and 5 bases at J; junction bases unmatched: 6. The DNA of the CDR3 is TGTGCCAGCAGCTTGCCGGGACAGGGGCTTAACAATGAGCAGTTCTTC. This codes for CASSLPGQGLNNEQFF.

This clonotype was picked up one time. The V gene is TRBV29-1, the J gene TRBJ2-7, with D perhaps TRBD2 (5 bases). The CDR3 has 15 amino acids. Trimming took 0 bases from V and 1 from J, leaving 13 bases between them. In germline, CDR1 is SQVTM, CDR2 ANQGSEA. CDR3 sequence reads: CSVEDAGSGSYEQYF. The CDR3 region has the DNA TGCAGCGTTGAAGATGCGGGTTCTGGGTCCTACGAGCAGTACTTC.

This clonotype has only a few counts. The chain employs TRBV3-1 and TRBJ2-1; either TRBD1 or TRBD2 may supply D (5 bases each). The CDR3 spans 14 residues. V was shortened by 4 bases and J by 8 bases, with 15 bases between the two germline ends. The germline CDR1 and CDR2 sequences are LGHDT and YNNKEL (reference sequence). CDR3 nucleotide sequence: TGTGCCAGCAGCCGGGGACCCCAGTTGGATGAGCAGTTCTTC. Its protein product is CASSRGPQLDEQFF.

The CDR3 DNA follows: TGTGCCAGCAGTGGCGTCCGGGACAGGGTCCACGAGCAGTACTTC. Amino acid sequence: CASSGVRDRVHEQYF. This sequence joins TRBV27 and TRBJ2-7; the match to TRBD1 covers 9 bases. The CDR3 is 15 residues long. Trimming cost V 5 bases and J 5 bases; bases outside gene matches: 10. CDR1 and CDR2 from the germline V gene are MNHEY and SMNVEV (reference sequence).

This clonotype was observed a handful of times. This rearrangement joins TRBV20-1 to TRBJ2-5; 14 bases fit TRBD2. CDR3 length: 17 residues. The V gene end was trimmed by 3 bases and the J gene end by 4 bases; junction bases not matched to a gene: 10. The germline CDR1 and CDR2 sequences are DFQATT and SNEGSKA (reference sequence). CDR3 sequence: CSASGTGTSGSLETQYF. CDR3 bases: TGCAGTGCTAGTGGGACCGGGACTAGCGGGAGTTTAGAGACCCAGTACTTC.

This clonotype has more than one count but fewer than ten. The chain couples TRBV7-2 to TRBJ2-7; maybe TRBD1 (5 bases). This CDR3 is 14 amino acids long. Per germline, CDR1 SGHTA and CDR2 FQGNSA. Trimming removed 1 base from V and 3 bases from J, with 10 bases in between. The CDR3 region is CASSLVGRVYEQYF. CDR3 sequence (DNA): TGTGCCAGCAGCTTAGTTGGCAGGGTCTACGAGCAGTACTTC.

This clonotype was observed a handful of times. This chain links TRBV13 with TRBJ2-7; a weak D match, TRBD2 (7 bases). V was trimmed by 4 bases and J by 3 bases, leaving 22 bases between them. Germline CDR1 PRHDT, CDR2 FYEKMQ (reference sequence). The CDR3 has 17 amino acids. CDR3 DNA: TGTGCCAGCAGCTGGGGGGGGCGAGCGCTCAATTTCTACGAGCAGTACTTC. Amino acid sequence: CASSWGGRALNFYEQYF. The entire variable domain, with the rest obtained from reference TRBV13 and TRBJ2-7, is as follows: AAGVIQSPRHLIKEKRETATLKCYPIPRHDTVYWYQQGPGQDPQFLISFYEKMQSDKGSIPDRFSAQQFSDYHSELNMSSLELGDSALYFCASSWGGRALNFYEQYFGPGTRLTVT.

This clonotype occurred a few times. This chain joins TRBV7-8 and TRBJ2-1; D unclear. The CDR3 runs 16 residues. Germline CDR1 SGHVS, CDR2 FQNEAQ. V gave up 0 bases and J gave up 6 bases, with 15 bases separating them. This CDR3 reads CASSLAPARVGNEQFF. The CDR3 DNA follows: TGTGCCAGCAGCTTAGCTCCAGCGCGTGTGGGCAATGAGCAGTTCTTC. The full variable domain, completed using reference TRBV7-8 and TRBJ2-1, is GAGVSQSPRYKVAKRGQDVALRCDPISGHVSLFWYQQALGQGPEFLTYFQNEAQLDKSGLPSDRFFAERPEGSVSTLKIQRTQQEDSAVYLCASSLAPARVGNEQFFGPGTRLTVL.

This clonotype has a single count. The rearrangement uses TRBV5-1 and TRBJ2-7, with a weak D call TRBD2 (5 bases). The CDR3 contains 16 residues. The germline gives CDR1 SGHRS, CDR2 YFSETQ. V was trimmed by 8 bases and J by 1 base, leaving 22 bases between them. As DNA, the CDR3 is TGCGCCAGTAGCCCGATCCCGGGATTTTTTTCCTACGAGCAGTACTTC. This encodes CASSPIPGFFSYEQYF.

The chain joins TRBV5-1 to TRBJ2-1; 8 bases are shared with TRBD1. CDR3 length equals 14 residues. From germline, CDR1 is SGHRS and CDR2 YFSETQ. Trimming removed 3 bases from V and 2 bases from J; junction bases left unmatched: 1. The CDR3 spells CASSWGQAYNEQFF. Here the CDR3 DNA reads TGCGCCAGCAGCTGGGGACAGGCCTACAATGAGCAGTTCTTC.

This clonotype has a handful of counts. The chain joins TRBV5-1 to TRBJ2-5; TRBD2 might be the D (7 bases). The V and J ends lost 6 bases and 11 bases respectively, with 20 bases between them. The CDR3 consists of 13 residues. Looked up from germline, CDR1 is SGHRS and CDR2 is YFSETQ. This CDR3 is CASNSGGRGEQYF. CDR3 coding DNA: TGCGCCAGCAATTCGGGGGGCCGCGGTGAGCAGTACTTC.

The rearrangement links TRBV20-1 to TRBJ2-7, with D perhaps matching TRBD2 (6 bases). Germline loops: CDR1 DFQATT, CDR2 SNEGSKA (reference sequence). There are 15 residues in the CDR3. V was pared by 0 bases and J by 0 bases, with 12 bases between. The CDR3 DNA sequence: TGCAGTGCTAGAGATCCCGGGACTGCCTCCTACGAGCAGTACTTC. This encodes CSARDPGTASYEQYF.

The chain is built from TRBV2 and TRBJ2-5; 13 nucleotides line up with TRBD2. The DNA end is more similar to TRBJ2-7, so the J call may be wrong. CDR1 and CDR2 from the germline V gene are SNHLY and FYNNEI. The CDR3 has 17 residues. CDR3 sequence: CASSRRTSGSPRTEQYF. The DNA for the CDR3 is TGTGCCAGCAGTAGAAGGACTAGCGGGAGTCCTAGAACCGAGCAGTACTTC.